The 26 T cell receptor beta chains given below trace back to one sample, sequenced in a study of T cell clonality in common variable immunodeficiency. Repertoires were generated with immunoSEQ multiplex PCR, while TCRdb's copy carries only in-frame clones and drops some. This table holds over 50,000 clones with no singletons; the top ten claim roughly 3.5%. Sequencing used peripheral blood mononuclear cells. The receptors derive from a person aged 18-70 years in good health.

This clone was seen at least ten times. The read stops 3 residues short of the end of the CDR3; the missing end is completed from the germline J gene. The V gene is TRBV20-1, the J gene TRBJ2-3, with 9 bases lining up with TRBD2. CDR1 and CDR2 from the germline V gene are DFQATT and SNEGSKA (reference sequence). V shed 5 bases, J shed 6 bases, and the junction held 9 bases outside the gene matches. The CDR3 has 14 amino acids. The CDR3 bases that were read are TGCAGTGCTCCCCGGGGAAGCGGGAGGGATACG. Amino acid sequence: CSAPRGSGRDT. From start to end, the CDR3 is CSAPRGSGRDTQYF.

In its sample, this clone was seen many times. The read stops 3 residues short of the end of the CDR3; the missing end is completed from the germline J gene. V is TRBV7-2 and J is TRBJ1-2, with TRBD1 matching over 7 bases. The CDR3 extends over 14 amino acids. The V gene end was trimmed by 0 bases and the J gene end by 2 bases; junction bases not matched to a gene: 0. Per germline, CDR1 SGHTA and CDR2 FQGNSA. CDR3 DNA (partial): TGTGCCAGCAGCTTAGCGACAGGGAACTATGGC. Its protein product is CASSLATGNYG. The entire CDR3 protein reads CASSLATGNYGYTF.

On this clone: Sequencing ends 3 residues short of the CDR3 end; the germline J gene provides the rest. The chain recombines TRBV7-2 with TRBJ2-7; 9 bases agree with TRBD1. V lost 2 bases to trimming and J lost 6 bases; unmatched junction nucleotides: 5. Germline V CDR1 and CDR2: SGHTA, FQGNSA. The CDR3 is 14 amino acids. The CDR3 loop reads CASSLSTGQGEQYF. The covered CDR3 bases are TGTGCCAGCAGCTTATCTACGGGACAGGGCGAG.

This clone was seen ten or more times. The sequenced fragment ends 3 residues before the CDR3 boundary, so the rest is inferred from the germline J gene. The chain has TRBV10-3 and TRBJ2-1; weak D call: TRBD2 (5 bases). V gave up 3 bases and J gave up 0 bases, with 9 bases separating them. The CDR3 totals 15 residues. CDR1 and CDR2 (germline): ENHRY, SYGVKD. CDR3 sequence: CAISDSGSSYNEQFF. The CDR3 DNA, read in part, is TGTGCCATCAGTGACAGCGGCAGCTCCTACAATGAG.

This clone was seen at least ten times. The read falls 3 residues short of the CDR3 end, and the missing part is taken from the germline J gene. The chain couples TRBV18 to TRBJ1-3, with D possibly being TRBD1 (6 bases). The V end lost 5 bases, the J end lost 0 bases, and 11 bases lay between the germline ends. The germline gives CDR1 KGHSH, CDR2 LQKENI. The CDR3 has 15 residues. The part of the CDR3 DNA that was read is TGTGCCAGCTCATTGGACAGAGCCTCTGGAAACACC. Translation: CASSLDRASGNT. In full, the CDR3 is CASSLDRASGNTIYF.

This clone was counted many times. The DNA read from the CDR3 is TGTGCCAGCAGCCAAGAGCCGCAGGGCACTAATGAAAAA. This codes for CASSQEPQGTNEK. The full CDR3 sequence reads CASSQEPQGTNEKLFF. This sequence joins TRBV4-2 and TRBJ1-4, with a possible D match to TRBD1 (5 bases). Read sequence stops 3 residues before the CDR3 end, and the germline J gene provides the missing end. This CDR3 is 16 amino acids long. V lost 0 bases to trimming and J lost 2 bases, with 10 bases between them. From germline, CDR1 is LGHNA and CDR2 YNFKEQ.

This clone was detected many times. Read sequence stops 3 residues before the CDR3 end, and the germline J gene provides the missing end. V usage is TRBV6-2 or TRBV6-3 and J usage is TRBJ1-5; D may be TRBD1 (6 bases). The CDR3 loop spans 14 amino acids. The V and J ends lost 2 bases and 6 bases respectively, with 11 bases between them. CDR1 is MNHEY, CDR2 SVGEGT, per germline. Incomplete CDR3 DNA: TGTGCCAGCAGTTACGGGGGGGGCGGTCAGCCC. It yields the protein CASSYGGGGQP. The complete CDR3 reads CASSYGGGGQPQHF.

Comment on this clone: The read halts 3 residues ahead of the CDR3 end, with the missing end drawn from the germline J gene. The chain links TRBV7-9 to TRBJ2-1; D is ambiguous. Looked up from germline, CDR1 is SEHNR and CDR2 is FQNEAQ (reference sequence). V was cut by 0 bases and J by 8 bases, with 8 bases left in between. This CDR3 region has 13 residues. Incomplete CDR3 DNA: TGTGCCAGCAGCTTAGCTAGGGCCGATGAG. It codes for CASSLARADE. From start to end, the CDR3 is CASSLARADEQFF.

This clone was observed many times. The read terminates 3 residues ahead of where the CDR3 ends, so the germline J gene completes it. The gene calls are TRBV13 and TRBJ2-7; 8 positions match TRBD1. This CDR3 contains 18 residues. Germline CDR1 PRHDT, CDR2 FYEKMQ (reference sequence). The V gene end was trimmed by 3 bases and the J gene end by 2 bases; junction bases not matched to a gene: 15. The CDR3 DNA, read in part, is TGTGCCAGCAGCTTGACAGGGGATTTAGGTGTTGCAGCCTACGAG. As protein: CASSLTGDLGVAAYE. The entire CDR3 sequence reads CASSLTGDLGVAAYEQYF.

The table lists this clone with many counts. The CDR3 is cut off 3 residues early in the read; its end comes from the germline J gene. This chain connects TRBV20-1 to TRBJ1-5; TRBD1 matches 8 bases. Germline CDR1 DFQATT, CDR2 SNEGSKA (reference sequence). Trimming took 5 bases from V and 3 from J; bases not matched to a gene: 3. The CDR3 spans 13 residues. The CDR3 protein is CSAWTGSNQPQHF. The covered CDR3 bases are TGCAGTGCTTGGACAGGGTCCAATCAGCCC.

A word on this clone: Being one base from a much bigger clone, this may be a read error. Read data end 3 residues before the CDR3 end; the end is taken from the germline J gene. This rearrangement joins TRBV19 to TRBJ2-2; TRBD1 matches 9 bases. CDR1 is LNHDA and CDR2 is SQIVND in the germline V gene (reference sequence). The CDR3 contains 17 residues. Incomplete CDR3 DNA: TGTGCCAGTAGTATGGGGACAGGGAGGTCTGGGGCCAACGTG. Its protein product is CASSMGTGRSGANV. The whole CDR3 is CASSMGTGRSGANVLFF.

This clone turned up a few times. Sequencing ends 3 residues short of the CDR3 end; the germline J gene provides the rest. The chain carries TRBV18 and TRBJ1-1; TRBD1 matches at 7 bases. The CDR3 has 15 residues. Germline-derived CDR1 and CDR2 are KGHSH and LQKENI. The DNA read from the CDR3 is TGTGCCAGCTCACCAAAATCGGGACAGAGAGATACG. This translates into CASSPKSGQRDT. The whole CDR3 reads CASSPKSGQRDTAFF.

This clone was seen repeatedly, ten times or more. CDR3 protein: CASSPQLAGVDEQYF. CDR3 DNA (partial): TGTGCCAGCAGCCCCCAGCTAGCGGGAGTTGACGAG. The chain employs TRBV7-3 and TRBJ2-7, with 10 positions matching TRBD2. From the germline J gene comes the end of the CDR3, since the read stops 3 residues before it. CDR3 size: 15 residues. From germline, CDR1 is SGHTA and CDR2 FQGTGA. V shed 5 bases, J shed 5 bases, and the junction held 9 bases outside the gene matches.

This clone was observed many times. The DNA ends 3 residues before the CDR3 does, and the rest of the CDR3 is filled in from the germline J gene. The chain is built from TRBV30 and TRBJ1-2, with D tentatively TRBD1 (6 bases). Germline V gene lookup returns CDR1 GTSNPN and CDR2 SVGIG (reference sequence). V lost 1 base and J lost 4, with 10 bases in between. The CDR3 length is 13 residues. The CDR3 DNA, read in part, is TGTGCCTGGAGTGCAGACAGGTTCTATGGC. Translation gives CAWSADRFYG. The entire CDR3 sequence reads CAWSADRFYGYTF.

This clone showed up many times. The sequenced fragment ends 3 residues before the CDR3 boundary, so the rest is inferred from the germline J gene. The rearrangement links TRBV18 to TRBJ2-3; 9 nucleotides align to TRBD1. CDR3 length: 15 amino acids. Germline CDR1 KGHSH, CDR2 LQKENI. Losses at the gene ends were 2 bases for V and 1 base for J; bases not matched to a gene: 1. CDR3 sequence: CASSPDRGGTDTQYF. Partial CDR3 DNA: TGTGCCAGCTCACCAGACAGGGGGGGCACAGATACG.

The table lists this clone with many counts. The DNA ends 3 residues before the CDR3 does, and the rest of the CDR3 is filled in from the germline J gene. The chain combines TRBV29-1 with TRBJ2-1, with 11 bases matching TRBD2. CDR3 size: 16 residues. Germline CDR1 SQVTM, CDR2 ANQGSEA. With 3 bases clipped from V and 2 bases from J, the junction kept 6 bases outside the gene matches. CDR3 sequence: CSVEPPGLAAYNEQFF. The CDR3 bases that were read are TGCAGCGTTGAGCCTCCGGGACTAGCGGCCTACAATGAG.

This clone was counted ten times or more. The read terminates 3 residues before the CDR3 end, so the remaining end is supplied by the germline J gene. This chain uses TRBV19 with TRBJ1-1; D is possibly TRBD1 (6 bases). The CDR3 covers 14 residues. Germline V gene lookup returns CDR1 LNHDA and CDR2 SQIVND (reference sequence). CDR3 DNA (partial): TGTGCCAGTAGTATGGATACAGGGTACTTAGGA. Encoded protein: CASSMDTGYLG. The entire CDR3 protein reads CASSMDTGYLGAFF. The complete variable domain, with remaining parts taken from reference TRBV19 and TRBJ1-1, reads DGGITQSPKYLFRKEGQNVTLSCEQNLNHDAMYWYRQDPGQGLRLIYYSQIVNDFQKGDIAEGYSVSREKKESFPLTVTSAQKNPTAFYLCASSMDTGYLGAFFGQGTRLTVV.

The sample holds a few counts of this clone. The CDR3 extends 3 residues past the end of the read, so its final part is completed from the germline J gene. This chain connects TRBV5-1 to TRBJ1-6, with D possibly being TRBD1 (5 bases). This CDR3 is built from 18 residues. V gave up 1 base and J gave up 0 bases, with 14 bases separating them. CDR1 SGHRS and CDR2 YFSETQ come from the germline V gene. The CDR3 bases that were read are TGCGCCAGCAGCTTGACGGACACTTACTCCTCCTATAATTCACCC. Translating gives CASSLTDTYSSYNSP. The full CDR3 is CASSLTDTYSSYNSPLHF.

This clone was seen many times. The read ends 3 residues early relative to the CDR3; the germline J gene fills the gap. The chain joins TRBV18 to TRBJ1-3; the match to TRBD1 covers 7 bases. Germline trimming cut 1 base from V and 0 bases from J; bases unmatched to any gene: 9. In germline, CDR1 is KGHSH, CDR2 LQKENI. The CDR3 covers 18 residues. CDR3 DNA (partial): TGTGCCAGCTCACCACAAATGGGACAGATCAACTCTGGAAACACC. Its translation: CASSPQMGQINSGNT. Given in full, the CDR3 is CASSPQMGQINSGNTIYF.

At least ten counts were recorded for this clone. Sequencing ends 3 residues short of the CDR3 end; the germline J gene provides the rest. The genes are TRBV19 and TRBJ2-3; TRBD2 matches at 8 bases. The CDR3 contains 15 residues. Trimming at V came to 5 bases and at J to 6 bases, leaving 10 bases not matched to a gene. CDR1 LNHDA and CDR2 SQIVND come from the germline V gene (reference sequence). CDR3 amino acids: CASSLIAGMADTQYF. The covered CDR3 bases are TGTGCCAGTAGTCTAATAGCGGGAATGGCGGATACG.

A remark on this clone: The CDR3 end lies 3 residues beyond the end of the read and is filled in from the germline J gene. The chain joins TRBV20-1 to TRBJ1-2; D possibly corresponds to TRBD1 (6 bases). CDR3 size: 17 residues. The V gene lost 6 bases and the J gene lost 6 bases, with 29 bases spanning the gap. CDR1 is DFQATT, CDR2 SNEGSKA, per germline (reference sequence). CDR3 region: CSAAFMGSVNRVDGYTF. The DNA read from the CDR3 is TGCAGTGCCGCCTTTATGGGCTCCGTTAACAGGGTCGATGGC.

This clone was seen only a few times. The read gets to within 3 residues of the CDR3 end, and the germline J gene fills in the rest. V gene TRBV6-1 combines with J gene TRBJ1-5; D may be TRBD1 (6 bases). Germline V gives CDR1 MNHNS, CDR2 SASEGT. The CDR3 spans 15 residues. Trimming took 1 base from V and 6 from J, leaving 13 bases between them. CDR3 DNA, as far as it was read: TGTGCCAGCAGTGAAGTTTCAGGGGCGGTTCAGCCC. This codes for CASSEVSGAVQP. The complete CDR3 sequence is CASSEVSGAVQPQHF.

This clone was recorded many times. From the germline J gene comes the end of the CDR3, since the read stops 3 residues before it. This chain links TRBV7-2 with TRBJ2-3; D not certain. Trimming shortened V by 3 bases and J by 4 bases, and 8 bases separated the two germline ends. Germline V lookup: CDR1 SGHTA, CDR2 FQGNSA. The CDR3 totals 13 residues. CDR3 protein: CASSFASSDTQYF. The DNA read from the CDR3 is TGTGCCAGCAGCTTCGCCAGTTCAGATACG.

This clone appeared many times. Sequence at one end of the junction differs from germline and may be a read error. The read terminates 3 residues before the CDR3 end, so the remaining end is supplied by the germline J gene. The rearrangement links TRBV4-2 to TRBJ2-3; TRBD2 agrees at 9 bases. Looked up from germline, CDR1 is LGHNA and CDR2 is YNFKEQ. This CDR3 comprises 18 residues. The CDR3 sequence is CASSQDRVLAGKTDTQYF. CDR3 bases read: TGCGCCAGCAGCCAAGATAGAGTTCTAGCGGGAAAGACAGATACG.

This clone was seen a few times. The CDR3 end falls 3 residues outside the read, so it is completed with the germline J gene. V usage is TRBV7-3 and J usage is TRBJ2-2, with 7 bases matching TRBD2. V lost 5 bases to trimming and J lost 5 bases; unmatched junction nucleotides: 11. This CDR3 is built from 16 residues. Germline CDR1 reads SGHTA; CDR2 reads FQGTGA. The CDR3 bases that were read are TGTGCCAGCAGCCCACTTGGGGGGAGGGAGACCGGGGAG. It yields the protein CASSPLGGRETGE. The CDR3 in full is CASSPLGGRETGELFF.

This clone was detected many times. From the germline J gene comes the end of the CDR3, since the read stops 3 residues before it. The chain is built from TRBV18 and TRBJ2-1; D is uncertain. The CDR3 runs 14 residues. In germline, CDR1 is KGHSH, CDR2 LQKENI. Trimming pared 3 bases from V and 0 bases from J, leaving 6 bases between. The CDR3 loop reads CASSPSFSYNEQFF. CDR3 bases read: TGTGCCAGCTCACCCTCCTTCTCCTACAATGAG.